The present T cell receptor beta chain was sequenced within a study of cytomegalovirus exposure and HLA in healthy donors. Points from the study as a whole: HLA-A and HLA-B allele assignments for most subjects were reportedly predicted accurately using TCR beta sequences.

Notes on this clone: The antigen is unknown.

V lost 0 bases and J 4 bases, leaving 10 bases between the germline ends. There are 14 residues in the CDR3. The germline CDR1 and CDR2 sequences are KGHSH and LQKENI. The primer mix had 60 Vbeta and 13 Jbeta primers. TCRdb's table, derived via immunoSEQ multiplex PCR, lists solely in-frame clones and lacks some. The repertoire holds approximately 170,000 clones, with approximately 81% as singletons. The chain joins TRBV18 to TRBJ2-7; weak D call: TRBD1 (6 bases). Sequenced sample: PBMCs. The clonotype comes from a man in his thirties or forties in good health and CMV-seropositive. The CDR3, as DNA: TGTGCCAGCTCACCACCGGGGACACTTTACGAGCAGTACGTC. It encodes CASSPPGTLYEQYV.